A selection of T cell receptor beta chains follows, all from one sample in a study of shared clonotypes between healthy human individuals. Assay: immunoSEQ multiplex PCR; the TCRdb copy retains only in-frame clones and omits some. Here the sample spans 1.5 million to 2.5 million clones, approximately 94% being singletons. The sample comprised naive CD8+ T cells sorted from blood. The source is a man younger than 35 in good health. Each CDR3 is given with its conserved first and last residue. The D gene is left open where the match is weak. Clone sizes are given selectively: once, few, many, or a class where the clone is expanded.

length	V	J	size	D	CDR3	DNA
15	TRBV2	TRBJ2-6	.	.	CASSDPVSGANVLTF	TGTGCCAGCAGTGACCCGGTCTCTGGGGCCAACGTCCTGACTTTC
21	TRBV28	TRBJ2-7	.	TRBD1	CASSYPDRGSTASGEAYEQYF	TGTGCCAGCAGTTATCCGGACAGGGGTAGTACGGCTAGCGGAGAAGCCTACGAGCAGTACTTC
13	TRBV12-5	TRBJ2-1	.	.	CASGRDIDNEQFF	TGTGCTAGTGGTCGGGATATAGACAATGAGCAGTTCTTC
11	TRBV7-9	TRBJ2-7	.	.	CASKSSYEQYF	TGTGCCAGCAAGAGCTCCTACGAGCAGTACTTC
14	TRBV6-4	TRBJ2-5	.	TRBD2	CASQRDYSQETQYF	TGTGCCAGCCAAAGGGACTACAGCCAAGAGACCCAGTACTTC
15	TRBV27	TRBJ2-7	.	.	CASSFIGTDVYEQYF	TGTGCCAGCAGTTTTATCGGGACGGACGTATACGAGCAGTACTTC
15	TRBV5-4	TRBJ1-2	.	.	CASSSRGGVWYGYTF	TGTGCCAGCAGTTCAAGGGGAGGGGTATGGTATGGCTACACCTTC
15	TRBV5-1	TRBJ2-7	.	.	CASSRRTGLEQQQYF	TGCGCTAGCAGCAGAAGAACAGGGCTTGAGCAGCAGCAGTACTTC
15	TRBV27	TRBJ1-2	.	TRBD1	CASSLIRGPVYGYTF	TGTGCCAGCAGTTTAATTAGGGGGCCGGTCTATGGCTACACCTTC
18	TRBV7-9	TRBJ2-1	once	TRBD2	CASSSTTLSGSAYNEQFF	TGTGCCAGCAGCTCGACAACCCTTAGCGGGAGCGCCTACAATGAGCAGTTCTTC
16	TRBV10-2	TRBJ2-1	.	.	CASSESGGRGYNEQFF	TGCGCCAGCAGTGAGTCAGGGGGGAGGGGCTACAATGAGCAGTTCTTC
14	TRBV28	TRBJ2-1	.	.	CASSRWLAGNEQFF	TGTGCCAGCTCCCGCTGGCTAGCCGGCAATGAGCAGTTCTTC
16	TRBV6-5	TRBJ2-7	.	TRBD1	CASSYYVGGQVDEQYF	TGTGCCAGCAGTTATTATGTTGGGGGACAGGTGGACGAGCAGTACTTC